Below, 2 T cell receptor beta chains from the same sample are listed, as sequenced in a study of shared clonotypes between healthy human individuals (dated by TCRdb to about 2020). For the CD8 naive samples, CD45RO-negative cells were positively selected for CCR7, yielding a CD45RA+CCR7+ population from which TemRA cells were excluded. Libraries came from the immunoSEQ multiplex PCR assay. TCRdb re-hosts the immuneACCESS table, in-frame sequences only. Its copies lack some clones; in the studies checked, an unresolved V gene accounts for under half of them, and the cause for the rest is not known. The sample data list around 2,000,000 clones, and around 96% of these were observed just once. The ten largest clones add up to less than 1.5% of the sample. The sequenced material came from naive CD8+ T cells sorted from blood. The sample's cell subset or site label is to be understood as: CD45RA+CCR7+. These receptors were obtained from a man aged 18 to 35 in good health.

V gene TRBV9 combines with J gene TRBJ2-7; D is unresolved. Trimming removed 0 bases from V and 3 bases from J, with 10 bases in between. This CDR3 has 14 residues. In germline, CDR1 is SGDLS, CDR2 YYNGEE. CDR3 protein: CASSVGHLLYEQYF. In DNA form, the CDR3 reads TGTGCCAGCAGCGTAGGACACCTCCTCTACGAGCAGTACTTC.

The chain uses TRBV4-3 and TRBJ2-2; D may be TRBD1 (6 bases). Per germline, CDR1 LGHNA and CDR2 YSLEER. The CDR3 spans 14 residues. V was clipped by 4 bases and J by 6 bases, with 12 bases between them. The DNA for the CDR3 is TGCGCCAGCAGCCGTCTTACAGGGCCCGGGGAGCTGTTTTTT. Amino acid sequence: CASSRLTGPGELFF.